These 20 T cell receptor beta chains came from one sample sequenced in a study of control samples from healthy donors and cancer patients. The assay was immunoSEQ multiplex PCR, and TCRdb's table has in-frame clones only and misses some. The table includes roughly 170,000 clones, over 85% detected once. Sequencing used blood. The receptors were gathered from a man younger than 35 in good health.

The genes are TRBV6-2 or TRBV6-3 and TRBJ2-2; 7 nucleotides agree with TRBD2. There are 15 residues in the CDR3. V gave up 2 bases and J gave up 5 bases; unmatched junction bases: 5. Per the germline V gene, CDR1 is MNHEY and CDR2 is SVGEGT. DNA of the CDR3: TGTGCCAGCAGTTACAAAGCGGGGTATACCGGGGAGCTGTTTTTT. Its translation is CASSYKAGYTGELFF.

The chain links TRBV30 to TRBJ1-2; 7 bases are shared with TRBD1. CDR3 length: 15 residues. The V segment lost 3 bases and the J segment 0 bases; nucleotides outside the gene matches: 7. Per the germline V gene, CDR1 is GTSNPN and CDR2 is SVGIG (reference sequence). This chain's CDR3 is CAWRVRGEANYGYTF. CDR3 DNA: TGTGCCTGGAGGGTCAGGGGGGAAGCTAACTATGGCTACACCTTC.

This chain connects TRBV7-3 to TRBJ1-1; no firm D call. Germline loops: CDR1 SGHTA, CDR2 FQGTGA. The CDR3 runs to 15 residues. Trimming shortened V by 5 bases and J by 4 bases, and 17 bases separated the two germline ends. CDR3 loop: CASSPDGGLRTEAFF. As DNA, the CDR3 is TGTGCCAGCAGCCCGGACGGAGGGCTTCGCACTGAAGCTTTCTTT.

The chain couples TRBV5-1 to TRBJ1-6; 10 bases fit TRBD1. The germline V gene encodes CDR1 SGHRS and CDR2 YFSETQ. V was pared by 4 bases and J by 9 bases, with 4 bases of the junction left unmatched. The CDR3 covers 14 residues. For the CDR3, the DNA is TGCGCCAGCAGCGGCGGGACAGGGGTTTCACCCCTCCACTTT. It yields the protein CASSGGTGVSPLHF.

The rearrangement joins TRBV15 to TRBJ2-7; 7 positions match TRBD2. V lost 1 base to trimming and J lost 5 bases; unmatched junction nucleotides: 8. CDR3 length: 15 residues. Germline values: CDR1 LNHNV, CDR2 YYDKDF (reference sequence). DNA for the CDR3: TGTGCCACCAGCAGAGGCGGGAGCCGGGGTCACGAGCAGTACTTC. Protein product: CATSRGGSRGHEQYF.

This rearrangement joins TRBV28 to TRBJ1-2; D ambiguous. The germline gives CDR1 MDHEN, CDR2 SYDVKM. Trimming removed 1 base from V and 6 bases from J, with 12 bases in between. There are 14 residues in the CDR3. CDR3 DNA: TGTGCCAGCAGTTTATCAGGCGCACAGAATGGCTACACCTTC. Encoded protein: CASSLSGAQNGYTF.

J is TRBJ1-3 and V is TRBV13; no reliable D call. CDR3 size: 13 residues. V lost 3 bases and J 5 bases, leaving 8 bases between the germline ends. CDR1 is PRHDT and CDR2 is FYEKMQ in the germline V gene (reference sequence). The CDR3 DNA sequence: TGTGCCAGCAGCTTCGGGAGTCGAAACACCATATATTTT. Protein: CASSFGSRNTIYF.

This chain joins TRBV12-3 or TRBV12-4 and TRBJ1-2; D gene ambiguous. The V end lost 3 bases, the J end lost 11 bases, and 13 bases lay between the germline ends. This CDR3 comprises 12 residues. The CDR3 here is CASSFSGLDYTF. CDR3 DNA: TGTGCCAGCAGTTTTTCGGGGTTGGATTACACCTTC.

This sequence joins TRBV15 and TRBJ2-3; D remains ambiguous. The CDR3 spans 14 residues. V lost 3 bases and J 2 bases, leaving 9 bases between the germline ends. Germline V CDR1 and CDR2: LNHNV, YYDKDF (reference sequence). In DNA, the CDR3 is TGTGCCACCAGCAGGGACCGACCCACAGATACGCAGTATTTT. The encoded protein is CATSRDRPTDTQYF. Based on the CDR3 plus reference TRBV15 and TRBJ2-3, the full variable domain is DAMVIQNPRYQVTQFGKPVTLSCSQTLNHNVMYWYQQKSSQAPKLLFHYYDKDFNNEADTPDNFQSRRPNTSFCFLDIRSPGLGDTAMYLCATSRDRPTDTQYFGPGTRLTVL.

This chain connects TRBV7-9 to TRBJ2-2; 11 bases map to TRBD2. In germline, CDR1 is SEHNR, CDR2 FQNEAQ (reference sequence). This CDR3 has 16 residues. The J segment lost 6 bases and the V segment lost 5 bases, leaving 8 bases of the junction unmatched. The CDR3 DNA follows: TGTGCCAGCAGCCGTGCCGGGACTAGCGGATCCGGGGAGCTGTTTTTT. Translated, it gives CASSRAGTSGSGELFF.

The rearrangement joins TRBV7-3 to TRBJ2-2; D is perhaps TRBD1 or TRBD2 (5 bases each). With 6 bases removed from V and 4 bases from J, the gap between germline ends came to 30 bases. The length of the CDR3 is 20 residues. Germline loops: CDR1 SGHTA, CDR2 FQGTGA. The CDR3 is CASRPVRDQGQVKGTGELFF. CDR3 nucleotides: TGTGCCAGCAGACCGGTAAGGGACCAAGGGCAGGTAAAAGGCACCGGGGAGCTGTTTTTT.

This sequence joins TRBV18 and TRBJ2-2; perhaps TRBD1 as D (5 bases). The CDR3 covers 14 residues. V was clipped by 3 bases and J by 3 bases, with 8 bases between them. Germline lookup yields CDR1 KGHSH and CDR2 LQKENI. The CDR3 protein is CASSPPTDTGELFF. The CDR3 coding sequence is TGTGCCAGCTCACCCCCGACAGACACCGGGGAGCTGTTTTTT.

The chain links TRBV19 to TRBJ2-5; 8 bases agree with TRBD2. The CDR3 runs to 13 residues. V shed 7 bases, J shed 5 bases, and the junction held 6 bases outside the gene matches. Germline CDR1 reads LNHDA; CDR2 reads SQIVND (reference sequence). CDR3 protein: CASTGGARETQYF. The CDR3 coding sequence is TGTGCCAGTACCGGGGGGGCCAGGGAGACCCAGTACTTC. Using reference TRBV19 and TRBJ2-5 for the parts outside the CDR3, the full variable domain is DGGITQSPKYLFRKEGQNVTLSCEQNLNHDAMYWYRQDPGQGLRLIYYSQIVNDFQKGDIAEGYSVSREKKESFPLTVTSAQKNPTAFYLCASTGGARETQYFGPGTRLLVL.

V usage is TRBV9 and J usage is TRBJ1-2; TRBD1 might be the D (5 bases). V lost 4 bases and J 4 bases, leaving 14 bases between the germline ends. The germline V gene encodes CDR1 SGDLS and CDR2 YYNGEE. The CDR3 has 14 amino acids. The CDR3 is CASSPLGGTYGYTF. The CDR3, as DNA: TGTGCCAGCAGCCCACTCGGGGGGACCTATGGCTACACCTTC.

The rearrangement links TRBV18 to TRBJ1-1; a weak D match, TRBD1 (5 bases). The CDR3 is 14 amino acids. Germline assignment: CDR1 KGHSH and CDR2 LQKENI. The V end lost 2 bases, the J end lost 5 bases, and 12 bases lay between the germline ends. CDR3 in amino acids: CASSPDWGGTEAFF. CDR3 nucleotide sequence: TGTGCCAGCTCACCAGACTGGGGGGGTACTGAAGCTTTCTTT.

This chain connects TRBV5-1 to TRBJ2-2; no reliable D call. Trimming removed 2 bases from V and 0 bases from J, with 5 bases in between. CDR1 is SGHRS and CDR2 is YFSETQ in the germline V gene. The CDR3 runs 14 residues. In nucleotides, the CDR3 is TGCGCCAGCAGCTTACAGTCGAACACCGGGGAGCTGTTTTTT. This gives the protein CASSLQSNTGELFF.

The V and J genes are TRBV18 and TRBJ2-7; D is uncertain. Germline loops: CDR1 KGHSH, CDR2 LQKENI. The V end was cut by 2 bases, the J end by 0 bases, with 11 bases between. The CDR3 covers 15 residues. The CDR3 protein is CASSPKAVSSYEQYF. CDR3 in DNA: TGTGCCAGCTCACCAAAAGCAGTGAGCTCCTACGAGCAGTACTTC.

V gene TRBV2 combines with J gene TRBJ1-4, with no clear D. The CDR3 totals 12 residues. Trimming cost V 10 bases and J 6 bases, with 12 bases left between them. Germline V gene data show CDR1 as SNHLY and CDR2 as FYNNEI. This CDR3 reads CAIRRGYEKLFF. The DNA for the CDR3 is TGTGCCATTCGTCGAGGGTATGAAAAACTGTTTTTT.

The chain joins TRBV11-3 to TRBJ2-1; D gene uncertain. Germline V lookup: CDR1 SGHNT, CDR2 YENEEA. The CDR3 contains 15 residues. Between the trimmed V and J ends, which lost 1 base and 0 bases, there was a span of 7 bases. This CDR3 is CASSLGLSSYNEQFF. The CDR3, as DNA: TGTGCCAGCAGCTTAGGGTTGAGCTCCTACAATGAGCAGTTCTTC.

J is TRBJ1-6 and V is TRBV25-1; D is unclear. Germline CDR1 reads MGHDK; CDR2 reads SYGVNS. V was shortened by 4 bases and J by 7 bases, with 14 bases between the two germline ends. This CDR3 is 15 amino acids long. The CDR3 region is CASSGSGGWNSPLHF. DNA for the CDR3: TGTGCCAGCAGTGGTTCAGGAGGCTGGAATTCACCCCTCCACTTT.